The 14 T cell receptor beta chains in this list originate from one sample, sequenced in a study of identical twins. TCRdb passed the 5' RACE reads through MiXCR, listing each CDR3 protein once. Of fewer than 650,000 distinct CDR3 sequences listed, approximately 9.6% were seen once; the top ten hold under 3%. The same sample was also used in a study of yellow fever vaccine responses in identical twins.

Sequenced input: PBMCs. The receptors stem from a woman aged 18-35 years in good health.

The chain links TRBV2 to TRBJ2-3; 7 bases are a match to TRBD1. J gave up 4 bases and V 8 bases, and 9 bases lay outside the gene matches. This CDR3 has 14 residues. The V gene's germline CDR1 is SNHLY and CDR2 FYNNEI. The CDR3 region has the DNA TGTGCCAGCCGTTCGACAGGGATTCCAGATACGCAGTATTTT. This gives the protein CASRSTGIPDTQYF.

The chain links TRBV18 to TRBJ2-7; 8 bases are a match to TRBD1. In germline, CDR1 is KGHSH, CDR2 LQKENI. The V and J ends lost 3 bases and 3 bases, in that order; junction bases with no gene match: 10. The CDR3 loop spans 16 amino acids. CDR3 sequence (DNA): TGTGCCAGCTCACCGTCTCTTCGGACAGGGATCTACGAGCAGTACTTC. Its translation: CASSPSLRTGIYEQYF.

The chain has TRBV3-1 and TRBJ1-1, with D possibly being TRBD1 (6 bases). V lost 7 bases, J lost 5 bases, and 17 bases lay in between. The germline gives CDR1 LGHDT, CDR2 YNNKEL (reference sequence). This CDR3 is built from 14 residues. In DNA form, the CDR3 reads TGTGCCAGCAATCGGGGGGGGCGGATGACTGAAGCTTTCTTT. This gives the protein CASNRGGRMTEAFF.

The chain joins TRBV20-1 to TRBJ2-7, with 9 bases aligning to TRBD2. V shed 2 bases, J shed 1 base, and the junction held 3 bases outside the gene matches. This CDR3 is built from 14 residues. In germline, CDR1 is DFQATT, CDR2 SNEGSKA (reference sequence). CDR3 bases: TGCAGTGCTAGACCTAGCGGGGCATCCTACGAGCAGTACTTC. This encodes CSARPSGASYEQYF.

This clonotype was seen at least ten times. The gene calls are TRBV29-1 and TRBJ1-2, with a weak D call TRBD1 (5 bases). V dropped 6 bases and J dropped 4 bases, with 12 bases sitting between them. The CDR3 spans 12 residues. Per the germline V gene, CDR1 is SQVTM and CDR2 is ANQGSEA. CDR3 sequence reads: CSVGDVLYGYTF. CDR3 nucleotide sequence: TGCAGCGTAGGGGACGTCCTCTATGGCTACACCTTC.

The CDR3 protein is CAWSADSPPYEQYF. In DNA form, the CDR3 reads TGTGCCTGGAGTGCGGACTCCCCCCCTTACGAGCAGTACTTC. The rearrangement uses TRBV30 and TRBJ2-7, with D perhaps matching TRBD2 (5 bases). The CDR3 sequence is 14 residues long. V gave up 1 base and J gave up 4 bases, with 14 bases separating them. Germline V gene data show CDR1 as GTSNPN and CDR2 as SVGIG (reference sequence).

The V call is TRBV7-9, the J call TRBJ2-1; 9 bases map to TRBD2. Unmatched junction bases numbered 9, after V lost 3 bases and J lost 6 bases. The V gene's germline CDR1 is SEHNR and CDR2 FQNEAQ (reference sequence). The CDR3 loop spans 16 amino acids. The CDR3 sequence: CASSLRGGGQTNEQFF. Here the CDR3 DNA reads TGTGCCAGCAGCTTGCGGGGGGGAGGACAGACCAATGAGCAGTTCTTC.

This clonotype was counted at least ten times. The V gene is TRBV11-2, the J gene TRBJ2-7; D is tentatively TRBD1 or TRBD2 (5 bases each). From germline, CDR1 is SGHAT and CDR2 FQNNGV. Trimming stripped 3 bases from V and 2 bases from J, with 11 bases between. The CDR3 contains 14 residues. CDR3 amino acids: CASSFTGTTYEQYF. The CDR3 nucleotides read TGTGCCAGCAGCTTCACCGGGACCACCTACGAGCAGTACTTC.

This clonotype has more than one count but fewer than ten. This rearrangement joins TRBV5-6 to TRBJ2-1; 9 bases match TRBD2. CDR3 length: 15 residues. Germline loops: CDR1 SGHDT, CDR2 YYEEEE. V shed 0 bases, J shed 7 bases, and the junction held 5 bases outside the gene matches. The CDR3 coding sequence is TGTGCCAGCAGCTTGGATAGCGGGGGCGGGAATGAGCAGTTCTTC. Amino acids: CASSLDSGGGNEQFF.

This clonotype showed up just a few times. The chain joins TRBV5-1 to TRBJ1-6; 8 bases fit TRBD1. V gave up 3 bases and J gave up 6 bases; unmatched junction bases: 2. The CDR3 contains 14 residues. CDR1 is SGHRS and CDR2 is YFSETQ in the germline V gene. The DNA of the CDR3 is TGCGCCAGCAGCTCTGACAGGGGTAATTCACCCCTCCACTTT. Amino acid sequence: CASSSDRGNSPLHF.

This chain uses TRBV3-1 with TRBJ1-2; D perhaps matches TRBD1 (6 bases). The germline CDR1 and CDR2 sequences are LGHDT and YNNKEL (reference sequence). The V gene lost 1 base and the J gene lost 7 bases, with 13 bases spanning the gap. The CDR3 consists of 14 residues. The CDR3 spells CASSQVDRTGGYTF. The CDR3 bases are TGTGCCAGCAGCCAAGTGGACAGAACGGGTGGCTACACCTTC.

In this sample, this clonotype turned up once. The chain couples TRBV4-2 to TRBJ1-1, with TRBD1 matching 7 bases. The CDR3 runs to 15 residues. The V segment lost 5 bases and the J segment 3 bases; nucleotides outside the gene matches: 9. Per germline, CDR1 LGHNA and CDR2 YNFKEQ. CDR3 protein: CASSVTQGFDTEAFF. The CDR3 nucleotides read TGTGCCAGCAGCGTAACACAGGGGTTCGACACTGAAGCTTTCTTT.

This clonotype was seen many times. The chain links TRBV5-7 to TRBJ1-1; D gene uncertain. TRBV5-7 belongs to the ORF category, with a function that is uncertain. The CDR3 consists of 14 residues. Trimming stripped 7 bases from V and 4 bases from J, with 17 bases between. This chain's CDR3 is CASGDTERVTEAFF. DNA of the CDR3: TGTGCCAGCGGAGACACGGAAAGGGTCACTGAAGCTTTCTTT.

This clonotype was detected ten times or more. The chain uses TRBV12-3 or TRBV12-4 and TRBJ2-7, with D hard to call. This CDR3 comprises 15 residues. Deletions cut 2 bases from V and 5 bases from J, with 16 bases between. CDR3 nucleotides: TGTGCCAGCAGTTTACGCCTCACGGGTTCCCACGAGCAGTACTTC. It specifies CASSLRLTGSHEQYF.